Reported below is one T cell receptor (beta chain). Germline V lookup: CDR1 LGHNT, CDR2 FRNRAP. V dropped 2 bases and J dropped 4; count of bases not matched to a gene: 8. The length of the CDR3 is 16 residues. A multiplex PCR was run with 60 Vbeta primers and 13 Jbeta primers. Assay used: immunoSEQ multiplex PCR; TCRdb lists only in-frame clones, some missing. The sample yields roughly 150,000 clones, around 75% seen once. The data originate from a study of cytomegalovirus exposure and HLA in healthy donors. This sequence originates from a woman aged 50 to 60 in good health and CMV-seropositive. The sequenced sample consisted of PBMCs. This sequence joins TRBV12-5 and TRBJ2-4, with 7 bases lining up with TRBD1. The DNA for the CDR3 is TGTGCTAGTGGTTTGTACATAGGGGGCCGTAAAAACATTCAGTACTTC. This codes for CASGLYIGGRKNIQYF.